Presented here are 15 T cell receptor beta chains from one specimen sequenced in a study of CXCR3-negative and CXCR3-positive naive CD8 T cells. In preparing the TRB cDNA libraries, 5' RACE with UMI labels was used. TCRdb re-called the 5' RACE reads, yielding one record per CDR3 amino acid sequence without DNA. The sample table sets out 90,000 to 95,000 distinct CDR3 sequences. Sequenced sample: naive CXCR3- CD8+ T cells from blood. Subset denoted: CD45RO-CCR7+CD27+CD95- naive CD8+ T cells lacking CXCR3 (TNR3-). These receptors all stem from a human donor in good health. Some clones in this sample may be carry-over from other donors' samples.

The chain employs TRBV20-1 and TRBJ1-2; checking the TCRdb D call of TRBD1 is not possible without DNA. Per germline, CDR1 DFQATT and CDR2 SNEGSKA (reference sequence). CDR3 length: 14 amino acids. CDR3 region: CSAAPGQVSYGYTF.

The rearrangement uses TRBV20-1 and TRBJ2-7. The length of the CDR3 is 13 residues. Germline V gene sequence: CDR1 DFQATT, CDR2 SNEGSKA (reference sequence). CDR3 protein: CSARDLGIPEQYF.

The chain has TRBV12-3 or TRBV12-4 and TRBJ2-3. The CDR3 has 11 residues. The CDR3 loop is CASSFTDTQYF.

Here the CDR3 reads CASSLQGGSGEETQYF. The chain combines TRBV28 with TRBJ2-5; TCRdb returns TRBD2, unconfirmable since there is no DNA. This CDR3 spans 16 amino acids. Germline lookup yields CDR1 MDHEN and CDR2 SYDVKM.

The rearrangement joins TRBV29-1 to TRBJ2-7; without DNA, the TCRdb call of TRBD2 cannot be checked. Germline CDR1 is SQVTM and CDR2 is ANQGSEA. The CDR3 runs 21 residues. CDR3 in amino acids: CSVEAEGFLTGRTGGPYEQYF.

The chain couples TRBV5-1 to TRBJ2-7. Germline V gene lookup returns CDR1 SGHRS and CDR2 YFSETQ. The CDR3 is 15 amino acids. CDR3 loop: CASSLGPRISYEQYF.

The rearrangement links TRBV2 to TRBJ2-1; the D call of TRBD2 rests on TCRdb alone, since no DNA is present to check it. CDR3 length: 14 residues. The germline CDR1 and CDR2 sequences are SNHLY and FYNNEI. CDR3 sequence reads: CASSLGTSGNEQFF.

The chain's CDR3 is CASSVAPRRDPSSEETQYF. The genes are TRBV9 and TRBJ2-5; the D gene TCRdb calls, TRBD2, cannot be checked with no DNA. The CDR3 totals 19 residues. Looked up from germline, CDR1 is SGDLS and CDR2 is YYNGEE.

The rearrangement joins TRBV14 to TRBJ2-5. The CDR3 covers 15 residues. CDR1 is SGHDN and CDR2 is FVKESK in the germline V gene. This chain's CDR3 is CASSQELGDMETQYF.

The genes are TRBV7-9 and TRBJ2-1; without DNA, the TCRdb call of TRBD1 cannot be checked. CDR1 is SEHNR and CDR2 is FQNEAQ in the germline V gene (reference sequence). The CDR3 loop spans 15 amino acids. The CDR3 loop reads CASSYTGGPLDEQFF.

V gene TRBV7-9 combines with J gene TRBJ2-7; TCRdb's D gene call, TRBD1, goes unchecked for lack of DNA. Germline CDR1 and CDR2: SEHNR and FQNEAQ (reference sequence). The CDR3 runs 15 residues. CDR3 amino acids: CASSPRGDRVYEQYF. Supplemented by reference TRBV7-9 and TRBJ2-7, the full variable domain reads DTGVSQNPRHKITKRGQNVTFRCDPISEHNRLYWYRQTLGQGPEFLTYFQNEAQLEKSRLLSDRFSAERPKGSFSTLEIQRTEQGDSAMYLCASSPRGDRVYEQYFGPGTRLTVT.

This chain's CDR3 is CAANKDSPYEQYF. The chain employs TRBV2 and TRBJ2-7. The CDR3 covers 13 residues. Per germline, CDR1 SNHLY and CDR2 FYNNEI. Filled out from reference TRBV2 and TRBJ2-7, the complete variable domain reads EPEVTQTPSHQVTQMGQEVILRCVPISNHLYFYWYRQILGQKVEFLVSFYNNEISEKSEIFDDQFSVERPDGSNFTLKIRSTKLEDSAMYFCAANKDSPYEQYFGPGTRLTVT.

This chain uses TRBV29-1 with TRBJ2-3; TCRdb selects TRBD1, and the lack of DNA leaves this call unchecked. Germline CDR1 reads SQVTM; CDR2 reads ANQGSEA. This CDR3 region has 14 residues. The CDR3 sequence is CSVKGTVWTDTQYF.

The CDR3 reads CASSSPIGNTIYF. This sequence joins TRBV7-9 and TRBJ1-3. The CDR3 spans 13 residues. Germline lookup yields CDR1 SEHNR and CDR2 FQNEAQ (reference sequence).

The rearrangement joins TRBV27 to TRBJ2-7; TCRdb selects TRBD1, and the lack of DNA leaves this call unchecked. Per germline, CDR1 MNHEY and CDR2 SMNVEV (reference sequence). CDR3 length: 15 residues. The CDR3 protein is CASRAGESGAYEQYF.